This record covers a single TCR beta chain. Its antigen remains unidentified. This sample stems from a study of T cells after posttransplantation cyclophosphamide. Study findings and constraints: Donor CD8+ memory clones often dominated recipient blood repertoires at later times. Recipient CMV seropositivity and CMV reactivation strongly tracked TRB clonality.

Libraries were prepared by immunoSEQ multiplex PCR; TCRdb keeps only in-frame clonotypes and omits some of them. The sample includes around 12,000 clones, 90% to 95% of them seen just once. Peripheral blood was collected from the related graft donor on the marrow donation day. The naive gate required viable CD3+CD4+ or CD3+CD8+ cells with CCR7+CD45RA+CD45RO-CD95-CD27+CD28+ phenotype. This CDR3 contains 16 residues. Germline V gene data show CDR1 as SEHNR and CDR2 as FQNEAQ (reference sequence). V was pared by 5 bases and J by 6 bases, with 15 bases of the junction left unmatched. This sequence joins TRBV7-9 and TRBJ2-7; 8 nucleotides line up with TRBD1. The sequencing sample was made of naive CD8+ T cells sorted from PBMCs. This TCR came from a man between 25 and 39 years old in good health and a related stem cell transplant donor. CDR3 DNA sequence: TGTGCCAGCAGCGGGGGCCCGGGGCAGGGGGCATCCGAGCAGTACTTC. Translated: CASSGGPGQGASEQYF.